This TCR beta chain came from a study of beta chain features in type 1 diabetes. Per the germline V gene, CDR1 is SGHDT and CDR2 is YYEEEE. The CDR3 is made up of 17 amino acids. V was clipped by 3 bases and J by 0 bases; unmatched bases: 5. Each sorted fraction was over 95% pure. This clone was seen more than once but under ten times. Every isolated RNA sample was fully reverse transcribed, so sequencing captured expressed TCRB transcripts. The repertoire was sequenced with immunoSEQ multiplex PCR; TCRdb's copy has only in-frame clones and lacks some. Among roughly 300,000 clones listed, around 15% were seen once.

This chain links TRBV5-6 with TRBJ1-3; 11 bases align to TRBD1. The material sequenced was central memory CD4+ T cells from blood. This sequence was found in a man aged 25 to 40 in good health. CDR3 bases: TGTGCCAGCAGCTGGGACAGGGGGAAGAGCTCTGGAAACACCATATATTTT. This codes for CASSWDRGKSSGNTIYF.